These 23 T cell receptor beta chains were sequenced from one sample in a study of shared clonotypes between healthy human individuals. Naive CD8 isolation took CD45RO-negative cells positively selected for CCR7 and excluded terminally differentiated effector memory CD45RA+ cells. Generated by immunoSEQ multiplex PCR, the TCRdb table keeps only in-frame clones and is missing some. Among around 560,000 clones listed, 85% to 95% were seen once. The sample taken for sequencing was naive CD8+ T cells sorted from blood. The source of these receptors is a woman aged 25 to 45 in good health.

The chain employs TRBV9 and TRBJ2-1, with TRBD2 matching 7 bases. CDR3 length equals 15 residues. The germline gives CDR1 SGDLS, CDR2 YYNGEE. With V trimmed by 0 bases and J by 9 bases, 9 bases remained unmatched. The CDR3 reads CASSVGGSVRVEQFF. The CDR3, as DNA: TGTGCCAGCAGCGTAGGCGGGAGTGTAAGAGTTGAGCAGTTCTTC.

The rearrangement links TRBV2 to TRBJ2-7, with D perhaps given as TRBD1 or TRBD2 (6 bases each). This CDR3 is built from 13 residues. Between the trimmed V and J ends, which lost 7 bases and 3 bases, there was a span of 13 bases. Germline assignment: CDR1 SNHLY and CDR2 FYNNEI. The CDR3: CASNAGQYYEQYF. In DNA form, the CDR3 reads TGTGCCAGCAACGCGGGACAATACTACGAGCAGTACTTC.

This clone appeared a single time. Other DNA sequences in the same sample also yield this CDR3. The chain joins TRBV7-9 to TRBJ2-2; no clear D gene. CDR1 is SEHNR, CDR2 FQNEAQ, per germline (reference sequence). Trimming left V 2 bases short and J 2 bases short, with 6 bases between. The CDR3 length is 14 residues. CDR3 loop: CASSLTFNTGELFF. The CDR3 DNA is TGTGCCAGCAGCTTAACGTTTAACACCGGGGAGCTGTTTTTT.

This clone has only one observation. The CDR3 sequence is CASSLSFGGIFETQYF. CDR3 nucleotide sequence: TGTGCCAGCAGTTTAAGTTTCGGCGGTATTTTCGAGACCCAGTACTTC. The chain combines TRBV27 with TRBJ2-5; D is undetermined. V lost 2 bases and J 5 bases, leaving 18 bases between the germline ends. The germline V gene has CDR1 MNHEY and CDR2 SMNVEV (reference sequence). The CDR3 length is 16 residues.

This chain joins TRBV18 and TRBJ1-2; D possibly corresponds to TRBD1 (6 bases). The V end lost 6 bases, the J end lost 1 base, and 18 bases lay between the germline ends. Germline CDR1 is KGHSH and CDR2 is LQKENI. The CDR3 is 16 amino acids. The CDR3 here is CASSDAMTGVNYGYTF. CDR3 nucleotide sequence: TGTGCCAGCTCCGACGCCATGACAGGCGTTAACTATGGCTACACCTTC.

The CDR3 loop reads CASSLSVGLLGDEQYF. The CDR3 DNA reads TGTGCCAGCAGTTTATCGGTTGGGCTCCTAGGTGACGAGCAGTACTTC. The chain couples TRBV27 to TRBJ2-7; unclear D gene. CDR3 size: 16 residues. CDR1 is MNHEY and CDR2 is SMNVEV in the germline V gene (reference sequence). V was shortened by 0 bases and J by 5 bases, with 17 bases between the two germline ends.

The chain has TRBV27 and TRBJ2-1; no clear D. The CDR3 loop spans 15 amino acids. Germline CDR1 is MNHEY and CDR2 is SMNVEV (reference sequence). Between the trimmed V and J ends, which lost 0 bases and 2 bases, there was a span of 8 bases. This CDR3 is CASSLSDATYNEQFF. The CDR3 region has the DNA TGTGCCAGCAGTTTATCTGATGCAACCTACAATGAGCAGTTCTTC.

The chain links TRBV28 to TRBJ2-7; TRBD1 is a possible D gene (6 bases). This CDR3 spans 13 amino acids. Trimming shortened V by 6 bases and J by 7 bases, and 16 bases separated the two germline ends. CDR1 is MDHEN, CDR2 SYDVKM, per germline. CDR3 region: CASRGSGAWEQYF. CDR3 in DNA: TGTGCCAGCAGAGGATCAGGGGCCTGGGAGCAGTACTTC. The full variable domain, in which reference TRBV28 and TRBJ2-7 provide the parts outside the CDR3, is DVKVTQSSRYLVKRTGEKVFLECVQDMDHENMFWYRQDPGLGLRLIYFSYDVKMKEKGDIPEGYSVSREKKERFSLILESASTNQTSMYLCASRGSGAWEQYFGPGTRLTVT.

This chain connects TRBV6-6 to TRBJ2-2; D is uncertain. Germline V gene data show CDR1 as MNHNY and CDR2 as SVGAGI (reference sequence). This CDR3 has 16 residues. Trimming took 3 bases from V and 6 from J, leaving 17 bases between them. The CDR3 loop reads CASSYLSAGKAGELFF. CDR3 coding DNA: TGTGCCAGCAGTTATCTCTCTGCAGGAAAGGCCGGGGAGCTGTTTTTT.

A note on this clone: A read error may produce the germline difference seen at one junction end. V is TRBV27 and J is TRBJ2-7; D unclear. The CDR3 has 13 residues. Germline values: CDR1 MNHEY, CDR2 SMNVEV (reference sequence). CDR3 bases: TGTGCCAGCAGTACGGACGTTTCCTCCGAGCAGTACTTC. It translates to CASSTDVSSEQYF.

The chain recombines TRBV7-2 with TRBJ2-7, with D perhaps TRBD1 or TRBD2 (5 bases each). V was clipped by 4 bases and J by 5 bases, with 15 bases between them. Looked up from germline, CDR1 is SGHTA and CDR2 is FQGNSA. The CDR3 sequence is 14 residues long. In nucleotides, the CDR3 is TGTGCCAGCAGCTCCCGGGACGCGCGGAACGAGCAGTACTTC. Encoded protein: CASSSRDARNEQYF. Together with reference TRBV7-2 and TRBJ2-7, the CDR3 gives the full variable domain: GAGVSQSPSNKVTEKGKDVELRCDPISGHTALYWYRQSLGQGLEFLIYFQGNSAPDKSGLPSDRFSAERTGGSVSTLTIQRTQQEDSAVYLCASSSRDARNEQYFGPGTRLTVT.

The CDR3 is CASSQPIAGDGETQYF. CDR3 sequence (DNA): TGCGCCAGCAGCCAACCTATAGCGGGAGACGGGGAGACCCAGTACTTC. The J gene is TRBJ2-5, the V gene TRBV4-1; 9 nucleotides line up with TRBD2. Germline loops: CDR1 MGHRA, CDR2 YSYEKL. The CDR3 totals 16 residues. The V segment lost 2 bases and the J segment 5 bases; nucleotides outside the gene matches: 9.

This chain joins TRBV28 and TRBJ2-2; 13 bases are a match to TRBD2. In germline, CDR1 is MDHEN, CDR2 SYDVKM. Trimming took 5 bases from V and 7 from J; bases not matched to a gene: 10. The CDR3 runs 17 residues. The CDR3 spells CASSTPGLAGMGGELFF. The CDR3 DNA is TGTGCCAGCAGTACACCGGGACTAGCGGGAATGGGCGGGGAGCTGTTTTTT.

This chain uses TRBV11-2 with TRBJ2-7; 10 bases match TRBD2. Germline V gene lookup returns CDR1 SGHAT and CDR2 FQNNGV. With V trimmed by 5 bases and J by 9 bases, 19 bases remained unmatched. The CDR3 consists of 17 residues. The CDR3 loop reads CASSPRVGSGRASGQYF. In DNA, the CDR3 is TGTGCCAGCAGCCCGCGGGTGGGCAGCGGGAGGGCCTCCGGGCAGTACTTC.

This clone turned up a few times. CDR3 sequence (DNA): TGTGCCAGCAGTTTTACGGGTGATCAGCCCCAGCATTTT. This codes for CASSFTGDQPQHF. V and J are TRBV28 and TRBJ1-5; D is ambiguous. V lost 3 bases and J 5 bases, leaving 8 bases between the germline ends. The CDR3 runs 13 residues. CDR1 MDHEN and CDR2 SYDVKM come from the germline V gene.

On this clone itself: Other DNA sequences of this sample code for an identical CDR3. The chain couples TRBV27 to TRBJ1-1, with D possibly matching TRBD1 (6 bases). The CDR3 length is 14 residues. V was clipped by 5 bases and J by 4 bases, with 14 bases between them. CDR1 and CDR2 from the germline V gene are MNHEY and SMNVEV (reference sequence). The CDR3: CASSPLVGGTEAFF. CDR3 in DNA: TGTGCCAGCAGTCCCCTTGTAGGGGGCACTGAAGCTTTCTTT.

V is TRBV11-2 and J is TRBJ2-1; 15 nucleotides line up with TRBD2. The CDR3 extends over 17 amino acids. Germline V gene data show CDR1 as SGHAT and CDR2 as FQNNGV. V dropped 0 bases and J dropped 7; count of bases not matched to a gene: 4. The CDR3 sequence: CASSLEGLAGGWNEQFF. In DNA, the CDR3 is TGTGCCAGCAGCTTAGAAGGACTAGCGGGAGGGTGGAATGAGCAGTTCTTC.

The V and J genes are TRBV28 and TRBJ1-1; the D gene is possibly TRBD1 (5 bases). The length of the CDR3 is 10 residues. Germline lookup yields CDR1 MDHEN and CDR2 SYDVKM. The CDR3, as DNA: TGTGCTGACGGGGGCACTGAAGCTTTCTTT. This translates into CADGGTEAFF.

The V and J genes are TRBV13 and TRBJ2-3, with D possibly being TRBD1 (6 bases). V lost 5 bases and J lost 3, with 15 bases in between. The V gene's germline CDR1 is PRHDT and CDR2 FYEKMQ (reference sequence). The CDR3 runs 15 residues. For the CDR3, the DNA is TGTGCCAGCAGCGCCCAGGGGCTAGCAACAGATACGCAGTATTTT. Protein: CASSAQGLATDTQYF.

A single count supports this clone. The genes are TRBV29-1 and TRBJ2-1; 9 bases agree with TRBD2. Trimming took 8 bases from V and 6 from J; bases not matched to a gene: 14. This CDR3 contains 15 residues. The germline gives CDR1 SQVTM, CDR2 ANQGSEA. The CDR3 DNA reads as TGCAGCTCTGATATTTCTAGCGGGAATGGCAATGAGCAGTTCTTC. Protein sequence: CSSDISSGNGNEQFF.

This clone came up once. This CDR3 is also generated by other DNA sequences in the sample. The chain has TRBV27 and TRBJ2-2; the D gene is possibly TRBD1 (6 bases). Trimming took off 5 bases at V and 3 bases at J, with 10 bases between the two ends. The CDR3 loop spans 14 amino acids. The germline gives CDR1 MNHEY, CDR2 SMNVEV (reference sequence). DNA for the CDR3: TGTGCCAGCAGTCCCGGGACATACACCGGGGAGCTGTTTTTT. Amino acids: CASSPGTYTGELFF.

Turning to this clone: The sample contains more than one DNA sequence encoding this CDR3. The V call is TRBV5-6, the J call TRBJ2-2, with 8 positions matching TRBD1. CDR1 SGHDT and CDR2 YYEEEE come from the germline V gene. The CDR3 has 15 residues. The V and J ends lost 2 bases and 4 bases, in that order; junction bases with no gene match: 4. The CDR3 DNA sequence: TGTGCCAGCAGCTTCGGGACAGGCGGCACCGGGGAGCTGTTTTTT. Its translation: CASSFGTGGTGELFF.

To note about this clone: Other DNA variants within this sample encode the same CDR3. The V and J genes are TRBV5-4 and TRBJ2-3; D gene ambiguous. The germline V gene encodes CDR1 SGHNT and CDR2 YYREEE (reference sequence). V gave up 7 bases and J gave up 3 bases, with 6 bases separating them. The CDR3 totals 11 residues. CDR3 coding DNA: TGTGCCAGCTCCTTAACAGATACGCAGTATTTT. Its protein product is CASSLTDTQYF.